The 30 T cell receptor beta chains in this list originate from one sample, sequenced in a study of shared clonotypes between healthy human individuals. The assay was immunoSEQ multiplex PCR, and TCRdb's table has in-frame clones only and misses some. This sample has about 580,000 clones, with roughly 98% found just once. Terminally differentiated effector memory CD45RA+ cells were excluded from the naive CD8 cells, which were CD45RO-negative and positively selected for CCR7. The sequencing input was naive CD8+ T cells sorted from blood. These receptor sequences come from a young man in good health.

The chain couples TRBV15 to TRBJ1-2, with D perhaps matching TRBD1 (5 bases). This CDR3 comprises 17 residues. Per the germline V gene, CDR1 is LNHNV and CDR2 is YYDKDF (reference sequence). V was shortened by 0 bases and J by 4 bases, with 18 bases between the two germline ends. The CDR3 is CATSRDEGSGTVYGYTF. In DNA, the CDR3 is TGTGCCACCAGCAGAGATGAAGGGTCCGGGACGGTCTATGGCTACACCTTC.

The chain has TRBV18 and TRBJ2-2; perhaps TRBD2 as D (5 bases). With 3 bases removed from V and 4 bases from J, the gap between germline ends came to 12 bases. The CDR3 sequence is 15 residues long. Looked up from germline, CDR1 is KGHSH and CDR2 is LQKENI. The CDR3 region has the DNA TGTGCCAGCTCACCCCCGTTTCGGGGCACCGGGGAGCTGTTTTTT. Translating it yields CASSPPFRGTGELFF.

This chain connects TRBV19 to TRBJ1-1; D is possibly TRBD1 (6 bases). Germline CDR1 is LNHDA and CDR2 is SQIVND (reference sequence). V was pared by 1 base and J by 4 bases, with 13 bases between. This CDR3 has 15 residues. As DNA, the CDR3 is TGTGCCAGTAGTATAGTGGGGGGCGTGAGCACTGAAGCTTTCTTT. This gives the protein CASSIVGGVSTEAFF.

The CDR3 here is CSVARLTSTDTQYF. Here the CDR3 DNA reads TGCAGCGTTGCGAGGCTTACTAGCACAGATACGCAGTATTTT. This chain joins TRBV29-1 and TRBJ2-3; D remains ambiguous. Trimming pared 4 bases from V and 0 bases from J, leaving 11 bases between. Per germline, CDR1 SQVTM and CDR2 ANQGSEA. CDR3 length: 14 residues.

J is TRBJ2-1 and V is TRBV7-9, with D perhaps TRBD1 (5 bases). There are 16 residues in the CDR3. Germline assignment: CDR1 SEHNR and CDR2 FQNEAQ (reference sequence). V was pared by 4 bases and J by 9 bases, with 22 bases between. The DNA for the CDR3 is TGTGCCAGCAGCTCCTCAGGGAAATCAGGTTTCCCTGAGCAGTTCTTC. Its translation: CASSSSGKSGFPEQFF.

The chain links TRBV6-1 to TRBJ2-7, with D uncertain. The V gene's germline CDR1 is MNHNS and CDR2 SASEGT. This CDR3 spans 13 amino acids. Trimming took off 1 base at V and 0 bases at J, with 4 bases between the two ends. The CDR3 reads CASSEDSSYEQYF. CDR3 nucleotide sequence: TGTGCCAGCAGTGAAGACAGCTCCTACGAGCAGTACTTC.

The rearrangement joins TRBV7-9 to TRBJ2-2; D not resolved. The V and J ends lost 0 bases and 5 bases respectively, with 10 bases between them. The CDR3 extends over 15 amino acids. Germline CDR1 and CDR2: SEHNR and FQNEAQ (reference sequence). The CDR3 reads CASSLARRQTGELFF. The CDR3 nucleotides are TGTGCCAGCAGCTTAGCGCGGCGGCAAACCGGGGAGCTGTTTTTT.

The CDR3 coding sequence is TGTGCCAGCAGTCCCCGGGTAGCGGGGACCACAGATACGCAGTATTTT. Its translation: CASSPRVAGTTDTQYF. The chain is built from TRBV27 and TRBJ2-3; 8 positions match TRBD2. Germline V gene lookup returns CDR1 MNHEY and CDR2 SMNVEV (reference sequence). The CDR3 is 16 amino acids. J lost 2 bases, V lost 5 bases, and 9 bases had no gene match.

The V gene is TRBV10-3, the J gene TRBJ2-7; 11 nucleotides line up with TRBD2. CDR1 is ENHRY, CDR2 SYGVKD, per germline. CDR3 length equals 19 residues. Trimming took 4 bases from V and 0 from J; bases not matched to a gene: 14. The CDR3 coding sequence is TGTGCCATCAGTGGCGACCCTGGGACTAGCGGAACGAGCTCCTACGAGCAGTACTTC. This codes for CAISGDPGTSGTSSYEQYF.

The chain combines TRBV5-4 with TRBJ2-1; possible D gene TRBD2, 5 bases. Trimming took 2 bases from V and 6 from J, leaving 9 bases between them. Germline V lookup: CDR1 SGHNT, CDR2 YYREEE (reference sequence). The CDR3 has 13 residues. The CDR3 region has the DNA TGTGCCAGCAGCTTTCACGAGGGCAATGAGCAGTTCTTC. It yields the protein CASSFHEGNEQFF.

This clone was seen only once. One end of the junction is discordant with germline, which a read error may explain. The chain links TRBV14 to TRBJ2-1, with 9 nucleotides matching TRBD2. The CDR3 covers 9 residues. Germline V gives CDR1 SGHDN, CDR2 FVKESK. Here the CDR3 reads CCGGDEQFF. The CDR3 nucleotides read TGCTGCGGGGGGGATGAGCAGTTCTTC. Full variable domain (outside the CDR3, taken from reference TRBV14 and TRBJ2-1): EAGVTQFPSHSVIEKGQTVTLRCDPISGHDNLYWYRRVMGKEIKFLLHFVKESKQDESGMPNNRFLAERTGGTYSTLKVQPAELEDSGVYFCCGGDEQFFGPGTRLTVL.

A note on this clone: A single base separates this from a much larger clone, so it may be a read error. The same CDR3 can be traced to other DNA sequences in this sample. The J gene is TRBJ1-1, the V gene TRBV5-1; no firm D call. The CDR3 has 13 amino acids. The V gene lost 0 bases and the J gene lost 1 base, with 4 bases spanning the gap. Looked up from germline, CDR1 is SGHRS and CDR2 is YFSETQ. The CDR3 sequence is CASSLAGNTEAFF. The CDR3 nucleotides read TGCGCCAGCAGCTTGGCAGGGAACACTGAAGCTTTCTTT.

The chain couples TRBV7-8 to TRBJ1-4; D is possibly TRBD1 (6 bases). The V end was cut by 3 bases, the J end by 6 bases, with 20 bases between. The CDR3 length is 17 residues. The germline V gene encodes CDR1 SGHVS and CDR2 FQNEAQ. Written as DNA, the CDR3 is TGTGCCAGCAGCTTGTTACAGGGACTGGGGCGGGATGAAAAACTGTTTTTT. Its translation is CASSLLQGLGRDEKLFF.

The rearrangement joins TRBV27 to TRBJ2-7, with D possibly TRBD2 on 6 matching bases. The CDR3 contains 13 residues. Germline V CDR1 and CDR2: MNHEY, SMNVEV (reference sequence). V lost 10 bases, J lost 3 bases, and 16 bases lay in between. In nucleotides, the CDR3 is TGTGCCACCTGCGGGAAAGGACTCTACGAGCAGTACTTC. It encodes CATCGKGLYEQYF.

The genes are TRBV5-4 and TRBJ1-2; D gene ambiguous. CDR1 and CDR2 (germline): SGHNT, YYREEE (reference sequence). The CDR3 loop spans 12 amino acids. Trimming removed 0 bases from V and 6 bases from J, with 6 bases in between. The CDR3 nucleotides read TGTGCCAGCAGCTTGGCTAGCCATGGCTACACCTTC. Amino acids: CASSLASHGYTF.

The gene calls are TRBV9 and TRBJ1-3; D unclear. Between the trimmed V and J ends, which lost 7 bases and 5 bases, there was a span of 7 bases. From germline, CDR1 is SGDLS and CDR2 YYNGEE. The CDR3 extends over 11 amino acids. The DNA of the CDR3 is TGTGCCAGCGGTGGAAGAAACACCATATATTTT. Protein product: CASGGRNTIYF.

The chain recombines TRBV5-1 with TRBJ2-7; a possible D gene is TRBD1 (6 bases). In germline, CDR1 is SGHRS, CDR2 YFSETQ. The CDR3 length is 13 residues. Between the trimmed V and J ends, which lost 2 bases and 3 bases, there was a span of 9 bases. CDR3 amino acids: CASSFGGFYEQYF. DNA of the CDR3: TGCGCCAGCAGCTTTGGGGGCTTCTACGAGCAGTACTTC. Looking up the rest from reference TRBV5-1 and TRBJ2-7 gives the full variable domain: KAGVTQTPRYLIKTRGQQVTLSCSPISGHRSVSWYQQTPGQGLQFLFEYFSETQRNKGNFPGRFSGRQFSNSRSEMNVSTLELGDSALYLCASSFGGFYEQYFGPGTRLTVT.

The sample holds one count of this clone. The chain has TRBV7-2 and TRBJ1-2; D remains unclear. The CDR3 totals 15 residues. The germline CDR1 and CDR2 sequences are SGHTA and FQGNSA. Trimming removed 1 base at V and 0 bases at J, with 9 bases between. The CDR3 bases are TGTGCCAGCAGCTTAGGGTCAGTAGCTAACTATGGCTACACCTTC. This translates into CASSLGSVANYGYTF.

The rearrangement joins TRBV21-1 to TRBJ1-5. TRBV21-1 is marked as a pseudogene. This CDR3 contains 12 residues. This CDR3 is CASGIDLQPQHF. Here the CDR3 DNA reads TGTGCCAGCGGAATCGATTTGCAGCCCCAGCATTTT.

The chain has TRBV7-9 and TRBJ2-7, with D possibly matching TRBD2 (6 bases). The germline gives CDR1 SEHNR, CDR2 FQNEAQ (reference sequence). The CDR3 is made up of 13 amino acids. V was shortened by 5 bases and J by 7 bases, with 15 bases between the two germline ends. As DNA, the CDR3 is TGTGCCAGCAGCCTACCGGGACTTCGGGAGCAGTACTTC. Protein: CASSLPGLREQYF.

The gene calls are TRBV2 and TRBJ2-1; 11 bases align to TRBD1. CDR3 size: 18 residues. The V and J ends lost 4 bases and 3 bases, in that order; junction bases with no gene match: 11. CDR1 and CDR2 (germline): SNHLY, FYNNEI. The CDR3 coding sequence is TGTGCCAGCAGTGGGGACAGGGGGAAAGCGGGAGACTACAATGAGCAGTTCTTC. The encoded protein is CASSGDRGKAGDYNEQFF.

This clone was seen just once. The genes are TRBV10-3 and TRBJ2-1, with D maybe TRBD2 (5 bases). Germline loops: CDR1 ENHRY, CDR2 SYGVKD. Between the trimmed V and J ends, which lost 2 bases and 1 base, there was a span of 6 bases. The CDR3 loop spans 14 amino acids. This chain's CDR3 is CAISEEGSYNEQFF. For the CDR3, the DNA is TGTGCCATCAGTGAGGAGGGTTCCTACAATGAGCAGTTCTTC.

The chain has TRBV19 and TRBJ2-1; perhaps TRBD1 as D (6 bases). The CDR3 extends over 14 amino acids. Trimming stripped 3 bases from V and 7 bases from J, with 13 bases between. Germline V gene data show CDR1 as LNHDA and CDR2 as SQIVND (reference sequence). CDR3 in amino acids: CASSIADSPNEQFF. The CDR3 nucleotides read TGTGCCAGTAGTATTGCGGACAGCCCGAATGAGCAGTTCTTC.

The gene calls are TRBV5-1 and TRBJ1-1; 9 bases align to TRBD1. This CDR3 contains 16 residues. The V segment lost 3 bases and the J segment 0 bases; nucleotides outside the gene matches: 6. Germline V gene sequence: CDR1 SGHRS, CDR2 YFSETQ. Here the CDR3 reads CASSSRTGEMNTEAFF. The CDR3 DNA sequence: TGCGCCAGCAGCTCTCGGACAGGGGAGATGAACACTGAAGCTTTCTTT.

This clone was seen just once. The chain joins TRBV6-6 to TRBJ2-5; either TRBD1 or TRBD2 may fit D (7 bases each). CDR3 size: 15 residues. Germline CDR1 MNHNY, CDR2 SVGAGI (reference sequence). Deletions cut 2 bases from V and 2 bases from J, with 12 bases between. The CDR3, as DNA: TGTGCCAGCAGTTACGGGCAGGGGGGGCAAGAGACCCAGTACTTC. This translates into CASSYGQGGQETQYF.

This chain uses TRBV6-4 with TRBJ2-7; 7 bases align to TRBD1. Germline-derived CDR1 and CDR2 are MRHNA and SNTAGT. After removal of 4 bases from V and 4 bases from J, the junction contained 10 bases not matched to a gene. The CDR3 is made up of 15 amino acids. CDR3 protein: CASSGPQGVTYEQYF. CDR3 DNA: TGTGCCAGCAGTGGCCCGCAGGGGGTGACATACGAGCAGTACTTC.

The chain is built from TRBV19 and TRBJ2-7, with 12 positions matching TRBD1. Losses at the gene ends were 5 bases for V and 5 bases for J; bases not matched to a gene: 7. This CDR3 spans 15 amino acids. From germline, CDR1 is LNHDA and CDR2 SQIVND (reference sequence). Here the CDR3 reads CASSLRDRGPHEQYF. CDR3 DNA sequence: TGTGCCAGTAGTCTCCGGGACAGGGGGCCGCACGAGCAGTACTTC.

The rearrangement links TRBV5-5 to TRBJ1-5; D is unclear. This CDR3 spans 16 amino acids. The V and J ends lost 0 bases and 1 base respectively, with 11 bases between them. The V gene's germline CDR1 is SGHKS and CDR2 YYEKEE (reference sequence). The CDR3 loop reads CASSLVWTVSNQPQHF. DNA for the CDR3: TGTGCCAGCAGCTTGGTGTGGACCGTAAGCAATCAGCCCCAGCATTTT.

The genes are TRBV29-1 and TRBJ1-2; TRBD1 matches 8 bases. J lost 8 bases, V lost 4 bases, and 9 bases had no gene match. The CDR3 loop spans 13 amino acids. Germline V gene data show CDR1 as SQVTM and CDR2 as ANQGSEA. The CDR3 loop reads CSVGRTGPKGYTF. In DNA, the CDR3 is TGCAGCGTTGGTAGGACAGGGCCGAAGGGCTACACCTTC.

The CDR3 DNA reads TGTGCCAGCGGTGAAAAACCTAACTATGGCTACACCTTC. Translating gives CASGEKPNYGYTF. The J gene is TRBJ1-2, the V gene TRBV27; D call uncertain. The CDR3 sequence is 13 residues long. Germline CDR1 and CDR2: MNHEY and SMNVEV (reference sequence). V gave up 8 bases and J gave up 0 bases, with 10 bases separating them.